The clone carrying this TCR beta chain was recorded only once. The antigen is not known. The assay was immunoSEQ multiplex PCR, and TCRdb's table has in-frame clones only and misses some. This sample has 550,000 to 700,000 clones, with 73% found just once. This sample is part of a study of shared clonotypes between healthy human individuals. As for the study in general: There were three CD4 naive, three CD4 memory, two CD8 naive and one CD8 memory plates per donor.

CDR3 length equals 14 residues. The V end lost 3 bases, the J end lost 0 bases, and 8 bases lay between the germline ends. Germline assignment: CDR1 LNHDA and CDR2 SQIVND (reference sequence). Findings and caveats of the study: The authors sampled blood alone, and tissue repertoires likely differ.

The rearrangement joins TRBV19 to TRBJ1-1; D gene unclear. The clonotype comes from a young woman in good health. The material sequenced was memory CD4+ T cells sorted from blood. Subset in this sample: CD45RA-negative fraction. The CDR3 coding sequence is TGTGCCAGTAGTATCCAGACACTGAACACTGAAGCTTTCTTT. Translating gives CASSIQTLNTEAFF.